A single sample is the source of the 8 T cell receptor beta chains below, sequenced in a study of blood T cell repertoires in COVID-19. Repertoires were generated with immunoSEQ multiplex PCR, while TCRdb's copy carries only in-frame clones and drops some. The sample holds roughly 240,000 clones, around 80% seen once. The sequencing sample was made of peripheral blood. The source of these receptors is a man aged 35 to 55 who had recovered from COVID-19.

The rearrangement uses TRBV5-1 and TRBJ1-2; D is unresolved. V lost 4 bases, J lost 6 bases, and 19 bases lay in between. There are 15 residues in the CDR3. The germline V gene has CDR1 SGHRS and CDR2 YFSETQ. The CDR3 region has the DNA TGCGCCAGCAGCATCGGACGATACCGCGGGGATGGCTACACCTTC. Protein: CASSIGRYRGDGYTF.

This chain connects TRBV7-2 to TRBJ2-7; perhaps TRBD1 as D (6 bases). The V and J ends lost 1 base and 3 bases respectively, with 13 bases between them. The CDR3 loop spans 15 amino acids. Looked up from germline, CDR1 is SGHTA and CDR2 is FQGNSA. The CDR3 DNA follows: TGTGCCAGCAGCTTAGGGGGCAGGGGTTTCTACGAGCAGTACTTC. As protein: CASSLGGRGFYEQYF.

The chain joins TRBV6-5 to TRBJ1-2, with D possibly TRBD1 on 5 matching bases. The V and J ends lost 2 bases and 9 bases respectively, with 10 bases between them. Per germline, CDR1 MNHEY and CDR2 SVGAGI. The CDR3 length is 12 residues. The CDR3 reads CASSYVQGSYTF. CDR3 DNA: TGTGCCAGCAGTTACGTGCAGGGTAGCTACACCTTC.

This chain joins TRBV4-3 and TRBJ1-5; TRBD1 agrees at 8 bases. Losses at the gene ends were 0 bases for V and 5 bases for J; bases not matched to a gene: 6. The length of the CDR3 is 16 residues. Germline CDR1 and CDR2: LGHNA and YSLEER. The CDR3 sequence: CASSQDLGQADQPQHF. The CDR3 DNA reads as TGCGCCAGCAGCCAAGATCTGGGACAGGCTGATCAGCCCCAGCATTTT.

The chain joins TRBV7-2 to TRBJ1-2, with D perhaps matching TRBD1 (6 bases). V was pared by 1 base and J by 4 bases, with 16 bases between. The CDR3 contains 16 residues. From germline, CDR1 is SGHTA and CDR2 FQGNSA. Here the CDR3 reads CASSLVLQGSVYGYTF. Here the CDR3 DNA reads TGTGCCAGCAGCTTAGTCTTACAGGGCAGTGTCTATGGCTACACCTTC.

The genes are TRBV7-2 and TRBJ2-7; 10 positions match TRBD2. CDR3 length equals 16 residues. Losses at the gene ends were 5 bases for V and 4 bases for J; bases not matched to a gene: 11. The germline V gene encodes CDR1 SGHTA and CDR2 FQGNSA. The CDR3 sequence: CASSTRASGGLYEQYF. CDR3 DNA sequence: TGTGCCAGCAGCACGCGGGCTAGCGGGGGTCTATACGAGCAGTACTTC. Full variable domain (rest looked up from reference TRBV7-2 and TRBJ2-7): GAGVSQSPSNKVTEKGKDVELRCDPISGHTALYWYRQSLGQGLEFLIYFQGNSAPDKSGLPSDRFSAERTGGSVSTLTIQRTQQEDSAVYLCASSTRASGGLYEQYFGPGTRLTVT.

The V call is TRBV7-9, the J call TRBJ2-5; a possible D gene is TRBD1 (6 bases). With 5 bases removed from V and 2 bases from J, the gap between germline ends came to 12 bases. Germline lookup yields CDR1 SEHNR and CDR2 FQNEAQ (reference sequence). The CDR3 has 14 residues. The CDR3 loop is CASSRLQGQETQYF. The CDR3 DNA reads TGTGCCAGCAGCCGGCTACAGGGACAAGAGACCCAGTACTTC.

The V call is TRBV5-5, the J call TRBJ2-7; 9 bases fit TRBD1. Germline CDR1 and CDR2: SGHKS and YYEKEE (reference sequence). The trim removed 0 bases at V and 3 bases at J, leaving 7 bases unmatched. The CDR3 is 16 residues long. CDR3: CASSLVSRGQGYEQYF. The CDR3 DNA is TGTGCCAGCAGCTTGGTTTCTCGGGGACAGGGCTACGAGCAGTACTTC.